A selection of T cell receptor beta chains follows, all from one sample in a study of shared clonotypes between healthy human individuals. Sequenced by immunoSEQ multiplex PCR; TCRdb stores in-frame clones only, minus some. The sample gives approximately 1.9 million clones, roughly 93% of which show up once; 1.5% to 2% is in the top ten. The source material was naive CD8+ T cells from PBMCs. Receptors originate from a young man in good health. Some clones in this sample may be carry-over from other donors' samples. The CDR3 runs from the conserved cysteine through the conserved F or W. The D gene is left open where the match is weak. Only part of the rows carry a size: once, few, many, or a class if the clone is expanded.

CDR3	DNA	V	J	D	size
CASSSQPSGSNNEQFF	TGTGCCAGCAGTTCCCAACCTAGCGGATCAAACAATGAGCAGTTCTTC	TRBV27	TRBJ2-1	TRBD2	-
CASGYSGSYEQYF	TGTGCCAGCGGGTATAGCGGGAGTTACGAGCAGTACTTC	TRBV27	TRBJ2-7	TRBD2	-
CASSWTVGNTIYF	TGTGCCAGCAGTTGGACAGTCGGAAACACCATATATTTT	TRBV6-1	TRBJ1-3	-	once
CASSDPPGLMRFF	TGTGCCAGCAGCGACCCACCGGGACTAATGAGGTTCTTC	TRBV9	TRBJ2-1	TRBD2	-
CASSLSAVSYEQYF	TGTGCCAGCAGTTTATCAGCCGTCAGCTACGAGCAGTACTTC	TRBV27	TRBJ2-7	-	-
CASSQRTGGRQPQHF	TGTGCCAGCAGCCAACGGACAGGGGGCCGACAGCCCCAGCATTTT	TRBV28	TRBJ1-5	TRBD1	-
CASCSGYRKEKLFF	TGTGCCAGCTGCAGCGGCTATCGGAAGGAAAAACTGTTTTTT	TRBV6-1	TRBJ1-4	-	-
CASSQYPDESYEQYF	TGCGCCAGCAGCCAATACCCGGACGAGTCCTACGAGCAGTACTTC	TRBV4-1	TRBJ2-7	-	-
CASGKTGAGKNIQYF	TGTGCCAGCGGGAAGACAGGGGCCGGAAAAAACATTCAGTACTTC	TRBV6-1	TRBJ2-4	TRBD1	-
CASSLRNSNQPQHF	TGTGCCAGCAGTTTACGAAATAGCAATCAGCCCCAGCATTTT	TRBV27	TRBJ1-5	-	few
CASSNSQGEGNTEAFF	TGTGCCAGCAGCAATTCCCAAGGAGAAGGGAACACTGAAGCTTTCTTT	TRBV21-1	TRBJ1-1	-	-
CASSVAGRGYNEQFF	TGTGCCAGCAGCGTAGCTGGACGGGGCTACAATGAGCAGTTCTTC	TRBV9	TRBJ2-1	-	-
CASSSGQISYEQYF	TGTGCCAGCAGCTCGGGACAAATCTCCTACGAGCAGTACTTC	TRBV7-9	TRBJ2-7	-	-
CSVDRTGGEAFF	TGCAGCGTCGACCGGACGGGGGGGGAAGCTTTCTTT	TRBV29-1	TRBJ1-1	-	-
CASSIPTSGSNEQFF	TGCGCCAGCAGCATCCCGACTAGCGGGAGTAATGAGCAGTTCTTC	TRBV5-1	TRBJ2-1	TRBD2	-
CASSSLGTDLPQHF	TGTGCCAGCAGTTCCTTGGGGACAGACTTGCCCCAGCATTTT	TRBV28	TRBJ1-5	TRBD1	-
CASSEGLAVQETQYF	TGTGCCAGCAGTGAAGGACTAGCGGTCCAAGAGACCCAGTACTTC	TRBV27	TRBJ2-5	TRBD2	once
CSVEMGLAGLPNEQFF	TGCAGCGTTGAAATGGGGCTAGCGGGATTACCTAATGAGCAGTTCTTC	TRBV29-1	TRBJ2-1	TRBD2	-
CASSYNSAGSEETQYF	TGTGCCAGCAGTTACAATTCGGCAGGATCGGAAGAGACCCAGTACTTC	TRBV6-5	TRBJ2-5	-	-
CASSGGSEQFF	TGCGCCAGCAGTGGGGGGTCCGAGCAGTTCTTC	TRBV10-2	TRBJ2-1	-	-
CASSPSVRGNTEAFF	TGTGCCAGCAGCCCCAGCGTGAGGGGAAACACTGAAGCTTTCTTT	TRBV7-3	TRBJ1-1	-	-
CASSLYAGARETQYF	TGTGCCAGCAGTTTATATGCAGGGGCAAGGGAGACCCAGTACTTC	TRBV28	TRBJ2-5	-	-
CASSLWTSVGGRNEQFF	TGTGCCAGCAGTTTATGGACTTCAGTGGGAGGTAGGAATGAGCAGTTCTTC	TRBV28	TRBJ2-1	-	-
CASSLDQRGTGGKETQYF	TGTGCCAGCAGCTTAGACCAACGGGGGACAGGGGGCAAGGAGACCCAGTACTTC	TRBV7-3	TRBJ2-5	TRBD1	-
CATSSRDFNEQFF	TGTGCCACCAGCAGCCGGGACTTCAATGAGCAGTTCTTC	TRBV15	TRBJ2-1	-	-
CASSPRQGGVAQYF	TGTGCCAGCAGCCCGAGACAGGGGGGGGTGGCCCAGTACTTC	TRBV28	TRBJ2-5	TRBD1	-